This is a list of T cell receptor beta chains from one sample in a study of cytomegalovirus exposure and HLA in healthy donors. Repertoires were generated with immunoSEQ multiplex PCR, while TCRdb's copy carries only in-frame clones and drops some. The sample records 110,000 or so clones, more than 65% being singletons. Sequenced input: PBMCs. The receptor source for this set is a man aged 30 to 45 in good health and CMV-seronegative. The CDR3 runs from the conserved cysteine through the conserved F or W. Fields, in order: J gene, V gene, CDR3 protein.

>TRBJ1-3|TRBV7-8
CASSADRGRGNTIYF
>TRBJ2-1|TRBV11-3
CASSPDPGSYNEQFF
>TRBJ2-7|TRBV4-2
CASSPDSSYEQYF
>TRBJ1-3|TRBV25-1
CASSPGGFAGNTIYF
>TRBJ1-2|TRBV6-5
CASSNPDSYGYTF
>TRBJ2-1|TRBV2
CATKGQYNEQFF
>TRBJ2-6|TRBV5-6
CASSLVALGSSGANVLTF
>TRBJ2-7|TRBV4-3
CASSRLTGTGSSYEQYF
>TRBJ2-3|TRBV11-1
CASSIRGMSTDTQYF
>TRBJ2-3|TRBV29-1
CSVVSADVDTQYF
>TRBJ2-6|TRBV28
CASSLRGSGANVLTF
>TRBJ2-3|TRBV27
CASSFRGTSGRSSTDTQYF
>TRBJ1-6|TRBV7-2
CASSLAVEGQGGWSPLHF
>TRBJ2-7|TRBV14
CASSRRGSYEQYF
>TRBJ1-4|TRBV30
CAWTNRVFGQLFF
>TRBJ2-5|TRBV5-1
CASSQMTSALQETQYF
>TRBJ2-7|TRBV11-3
CASSSNVQGYNEQYF
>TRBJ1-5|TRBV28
CASSSGGQGAREQHF
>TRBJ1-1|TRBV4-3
CASSHVGQGRTEAFF
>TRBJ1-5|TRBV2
CASSSGLGNSNQPQHF
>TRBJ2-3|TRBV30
CAWSVAGGSDTQYF
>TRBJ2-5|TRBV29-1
CSDSSGRRETQYF
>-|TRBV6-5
CASSDRSEQYF
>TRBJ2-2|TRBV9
CASTSSGRNTGELFF
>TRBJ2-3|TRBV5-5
CASSTGLAFTDTQYF
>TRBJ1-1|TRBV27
CASRRQDRVAEAFF
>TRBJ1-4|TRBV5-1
CASSRGQGVWEKLFF